The 17 T cell receptor beta chains below all came from one sample that was sequenced in a study of blood T cell repertoires in COVID-19. Profiled with immunoSEQ multiplex PCR; TCRdb holds only in-frame clones, not every one. Of over 100,000 clones listed, approximately 88% are singletons. The sequenced sample was peripheral blood. The receptors come from a man aged 50-59 years with acute or convalescent COVID-19.

This rearrangement joins TRBV2 to TRBJ1-1; D remains ambiguous. The germline V gene encodes CDR1 SNHLY and CDR2 FYNNEI. V lost 7 bases and J 0 bases, leaving 9 bases between the germline ends. The CDR3 is 13 amino acids. In DNA form, the CDR3 reads TGTGCCAGCACCCAACAGATGAACACTGAAGCTTTCTTT. This codes for CASTQQMNTEAFF.

This sequence joins TRBV21-1 and TRBJ1-1; TRBD1 is the table's D call, not checked against the DNA. TRBV21-1 counts as a pseudogene. The length of the CDR3 is 18 residues. The CDR3 sequence: CASSKGSRQGKGNTEAFF. For the CDR3, the DNA is TGTGCCAGCAGCAAAGGATCGCGACAGGGCAAGGGAAACACTGAAGCTTTCTTT.

CDR3 sequence reads: CASSPRGQPQHF. The CDR3 DNA reads TGTGCCAGCAGCCCGCGAGGACAGCCCCAGCATTTT. The chain carries TRBV5-8 and TRBJ1-5; D is ambiguous. Germline V gene data show CDR1 as SGHTS and CDR2 as YDEGEE. V was cut by 4 bases and J by 7 bases, with 9 bases left in between. The CDR3 runs to 12 residues.

The chain uses TRBV6-6 and TRBJ1-1; the match to TRBD1 covers 10 bases. The CDR3 has 16 amino acids. Looked up from germline, CDR1 is MNHNY and CDR2 is SVGAGI (reference sequence). With 6 bases clipped from V and 1 base from J, the junction kept 8 bases outside the gene matches. CDR3 DNA: TGTGCCAGCAGAACCCGACAGGGGGCGGGGAACACTGAAGCTTTCTTT. Protein: CASRTRQGAGNTEAFF.

This sequence joins TRBV6-4 and TRBJ2-1; TRBD1 aligns across 8 bases. Trimming at V came to 5 bases and at J to 2 bases, leaving 5 bases not matched to a gene. CDR1 is MRHNA, CDR2 SNTAGT, per germline. The CDR3 contains 15 residues. The CDR3 is CASSPWTGPYNEQFF. For the CDR3, the DNA is TGTGCCAGCAGTCCCTGGACAGGGCCCTACAATGAGCAGTTCTTC.

The chain couples TRBV6-5 to TRBJ2-7; 13 positions match TRBD2. V dropped 10 bases and J dropped 6; count of bases not matched to a gene: 3. The CDR3 is made up of 12 amino acids. Germline CDR1 is MNHEY and CDR2 is SVGAGI. CDR3 loop: CATRLAGGEQYF. Written as DNA, the CDR3 is TGTGCCACCAGACTAGCGGGGGGCGAGCAGTACTTC.

This clone has just one count. The V gene is TRBV5-1, the J gene TRBJ2-7; 9 bases are shared with TRBD2. CDR1 and CDR2 (germline): SGHRS, YFSETQ. Trimming at V came to 4 bases and at J to 2 bases, leaving 7 bases not matched to a gene. The CDR3 contains 15 residues. CDR3 nucleotide sequence: TGCGCCAGCAGCAAACTAGCGGGTGGAACCTACGAGCAGTACTTC. Its protein product is CASSKLAGGTYEQYF.

The chain joins TRBV11-2 to TRBJ1-1; no firm D call. Germline CDR1 SGHAT, CDR2 FQNNGV. The V end lost 5 bases, the J end lost 7 bases, and 29 bases lay between the germline ends. The CDR3 runs to 18 residues. CDR3 bases: TGTGCCAGCAGCACCCGAGGCGGGCGTCCCCCGACGGCTGGTGAAGCTTTCTTT. It yields the protein CASSTRGGRPPTAGEAFF.

The genes are TRBV5-1 and TRBJ2-5; 10 bases line up with TRBD1. Trimming took 4 bases from V and 5 from J; bases not matched to a gene: 11. CDR3 length: 16 residues. Per the germline V gene, CDR1 is SGHRS and CDR2 is YFSETQ. The CDR3 DNA follows: TGCGCCAGCAGCCCCGAGGGGACAGGGGATTCGGAGACCCAGTACTTC. Translation gives CASSPEGTGDSETQYF.

This chain links TRBV11-2 with TRBJ2-7; a weak D match, TRBD2 (5 bases). This CDR3 region has 17 residues. The V end was cut by 0 bases, the J end by 2 bases, with 17 bases between. CDR1 and CDR2 (germline): SGHAT, FQNNGV. CDR3 DNA sequence: TGTGCCAGCAGCTTAGAGGTGGGAGACACGCGTACCTACGAGCAGTACTTC. Translation: CASSLEVGDTRTYEQYF.

This rearrangement joins TRBV5-1 to TRBJ2-3; D not resolved. CDR3 length: 16 amino acids. Germline V gene sequence: CDR1 SGHRS, CDR2 YFSETQ. V was clipped by 1 base and J by 1 base, with 13 bases between them. The CDR3 spells CASSLFSRRGTDTQYF. The CDR3, as DNA: TGCGCCAGCAGCTTGTTCTCCCGACGGGGCACAGATACGCAGTATTTT. Together with reference TRBV5-1 and TRBJ2-3, the CDR3 gives the full variable domain: KAGVTQTPRYLIKTRGQQVTLSCSPISGHRSVSWYQQTPGQGLQFLFEYFSETQRNKGNFPGRFSGRQFSNSRSEMNVSTLELGDSALYLCASSLFSRRGTDTQYFGPGTRLTVL.

V and J are TRBV11-3 and TRBJ2-7; tentative D call: TRBD1 (6 bases). The CDR3 loop spans 10 amino acids. V lost 11 bases to trimming and J lost 6 bases, with 11 bases between them. CDR1 is SGHNT, CDR2 YENEEA, per germline. In DNA, the CDR3 is TGTGCCTGGGGGCCGCGCGAGCAGTACTTC. Protein sequence: CAWGPREQYF.

V and J are TRBV2 and TRBJ2-7; D unclear. The V gene's germline CDR1 is SNHLY and CDR2 FYNNEI. The CDR3 is 16 residues long. The ends were cut back, 0 bases at V and 3 bases at J, with 15 bases in the middle. Here the CDR3 DNA reads TGTGCCAGCAGTGAAGCGCGGATACTAACGAACTACGAGCAGTACTTC. This encodes CASSEARILTNYEQYF.

V gene TRBV3-1 (or the pseudogene TRBV3-2) combines with J gene TRBJ1-1; the D gene is possibly TRBD1 (6 bases). Germline values: CDR1 LGHDT, CDR2 YNNKEL (reference sequence). Trimming stripped 5 bases from V and 6 bases from J, with 13 bases between. The CDR3 sequence is 13 residues long. The CDR3 loop is CASSATGLAEAFF. CDR3 coding DNA: TGTGCCAGCAGCGCAACAGGGTTAGCTGAAGCTTTCTTT.

The chain links TRBV7-9 to TRBJ2-5; 8 nucleotides match TRBD1. The germline CDR1 and CDR2 sequences are SEHNR and FQNEAQ (reference sequence). CDR3 length: 14 amino acids. Trimming cost V 4 bases and J 1 base; bases outside gene matches: 2. The CDR3 DNA reads as TGTGCCAGCAGCTCCAGGGGGCCCCAAGAGACCCAGTACTTC. It encodes CASSSRGPQETQYF.

The chain employs TRBV2 and TRBJ1-2; the D gene is possibly TRBD1 (5 bases). The germline CDR1 and CDR2 sequences are SNHLY and FYNNEI. Trimming took 3 bases from V and 7 from J, leaving 12 bases between them. The CDR3 is 13 amino acids. The CDR3 DNA reads as TGTGCCAGCAGTGAGAACAGGTTCGGTGGCTACACCTTC. Its translation is CASSENRFGGYTF.

The rearrangement joins TRBV7-2 to TRBJ2-3; TRBD2 agrees at 14 bases. Germline V CDR1 and CDR2: SGHTA, FQGNSA. This CDR3 has 16 amino acids. With V trimmed by 3 bases and J by 8 bases, 7 bases remained unmatched. CDR3: CASSFTTGLAGATQYF. CDR3 in DNA: TGTGCCAGCAGCTTTACCACGGGACTAGCGGGAGCTACGCAGTATTTT. The full variable domain, with the rest looked up from reference TRBV7-2 and TRBJ2-3, is GAGVSQSPSNKVTEKGKDVELRCDPISGHTALYWYRQSLGQGLEFLIYFQGNSAPDKSGLPSDRFSAERTGGSVSTLTIQRTQQEDSAVYLCASSFTTGLAGATQYFGPGTRLTVL.